The clone carrying this T cell receptor (beta chain) was counted at least ten times. Antigen unknown. The source of the sample is a study of blood T cells in healthy people across ages. Findings of the study overall: TCR beta diversity was tightly associated with the proportion of naive T cells. Both higher diversity and more naive CD4+ cells marked long-lived donors when set against aged donors.

Primed by a sample-barcoded 5' primer and a J-beta primer mix, a second PCR proceeded for 7 to 11 cycles. TCRdb reprocessed the 5' RACE reads with MiXCR, giving one entry per CDR3 protein. Altogether 780,000 or so distinct CDR3 sequences are present, roughly three fifths being singletons, with the ten largest covering about 26%. Isolating PBMCs gave at least 6 million of these cells per sample. V was clipped by 0 bases and J by 4 bases, with 6 bases between them. This CDR3 spans 13 amino acids. Germline CDR1 MNHNS, CDR2 SASEGT. The receptor was isolated from a man aged 35 to 55 in good health. The rearrangement uses TRBV6-1 and TRBJ2-5, with D maybe TRBD1 (5 bases). Sequencing input: blood. The CDR3 is CASSEAGVETQYF. In DNA, the CDR3 is TGTGCCAGCAGTGAAGCAGGGGTAGAGACCCAGTACTTC.